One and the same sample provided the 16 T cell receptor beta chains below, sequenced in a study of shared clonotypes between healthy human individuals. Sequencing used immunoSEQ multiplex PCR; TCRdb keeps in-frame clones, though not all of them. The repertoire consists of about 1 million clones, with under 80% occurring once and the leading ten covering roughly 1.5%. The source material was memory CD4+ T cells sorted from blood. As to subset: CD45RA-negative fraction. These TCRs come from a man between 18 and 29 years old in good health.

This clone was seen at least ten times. The CDR3 nucleotides read TGTGCCAGCAGCCAATCGGGGACCTATGGCTACACCTTC. Translating it yields CASSQSGTYGYTF. This chain links TRBV16 with TRBJ1-2; tentatively, D is TRBD1 (5 bases). The germline V and J ends were trimmed by 0 bases and 4 bases, with 6 bases remaining between them. The CDR3 has 13 amino acids. Per germline, CDR1 KGHSY and CDR2 FQNENV.

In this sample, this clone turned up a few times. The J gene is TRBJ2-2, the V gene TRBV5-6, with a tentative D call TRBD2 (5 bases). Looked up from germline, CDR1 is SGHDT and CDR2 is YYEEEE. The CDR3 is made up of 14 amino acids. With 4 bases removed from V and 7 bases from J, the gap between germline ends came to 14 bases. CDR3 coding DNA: TGTGCCAGCAGCGAAAAACTAGGGATCGGGGAGCTGTTTTTT. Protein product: CASSEKLGIGELFF.

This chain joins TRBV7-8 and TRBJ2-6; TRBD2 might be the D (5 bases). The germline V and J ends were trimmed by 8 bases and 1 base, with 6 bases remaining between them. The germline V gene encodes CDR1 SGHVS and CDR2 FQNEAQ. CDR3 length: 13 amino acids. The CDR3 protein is CASGSSGANVLTF. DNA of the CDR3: TGTGCCAGCGGGAGTTCTGGGGCCAACGTCCTGACTTTC.

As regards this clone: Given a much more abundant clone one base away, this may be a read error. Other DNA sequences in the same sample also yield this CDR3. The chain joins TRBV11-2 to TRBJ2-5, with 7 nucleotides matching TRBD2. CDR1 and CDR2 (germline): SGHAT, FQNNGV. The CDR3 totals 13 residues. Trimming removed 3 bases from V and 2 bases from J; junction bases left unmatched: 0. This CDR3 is CASSLGLQETQYF. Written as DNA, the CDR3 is TGTGCCAGCAGCTTGGGACTACAAGAGACCCAGTACTTC.

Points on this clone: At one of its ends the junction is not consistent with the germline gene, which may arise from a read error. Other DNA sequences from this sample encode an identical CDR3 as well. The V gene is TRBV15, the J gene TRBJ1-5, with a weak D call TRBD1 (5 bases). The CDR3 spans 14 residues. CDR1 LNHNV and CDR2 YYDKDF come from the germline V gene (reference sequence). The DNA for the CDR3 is TGTGCCACCAGCAGACAGGGTAGCAACCAGCCCCAGCATTTT. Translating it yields CATSRQGSNQPQHF.

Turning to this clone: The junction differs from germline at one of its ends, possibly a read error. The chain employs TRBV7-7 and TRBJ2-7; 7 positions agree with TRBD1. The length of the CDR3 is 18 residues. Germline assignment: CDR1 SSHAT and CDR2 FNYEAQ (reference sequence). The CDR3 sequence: CASSRRLRHRGPSHEQYF. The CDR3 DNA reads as TGTGCTAGCAGCCGACGCCTAAGGCACAGGGGCCCCTCCCACGAGCAGTACTTC.

The chain's CDR3 is CASTGAGELFF. CDR3 nucleotides: TGTGCCAGTACCGGGGCCGGGGAGCTGTTTTTT. The chain uses TRBV19 and TRBJ2-2; TRBD2 is a possible D gene (5 bases). Germline V lookup: CDR1 LNHDA, CDR2 SQIVND (reference sequence). The CDR3 is made up of 11 amino acids. The germline V and J ends were trimmed by 7 bases and 6 bases, with 6 bases remaining between them.

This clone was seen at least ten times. For the CDR3, the DNA is TGCAGCGTTGAGGGACAGGGGGAGGACATTCAGTACTTC. Translation gives CSVEGQGEDIQYF. V is TRBV29-1 and J is TRBJ2-4, with 11 bases identical to TRBD1. Trimming at V came to 3 bases and at J to 8 bases, leaving 3 bases not matched to a gene. The CDR3 sequence is 13 residues long. In germline, CDR1 is SQVTM, CDR2 ANQGSEA.

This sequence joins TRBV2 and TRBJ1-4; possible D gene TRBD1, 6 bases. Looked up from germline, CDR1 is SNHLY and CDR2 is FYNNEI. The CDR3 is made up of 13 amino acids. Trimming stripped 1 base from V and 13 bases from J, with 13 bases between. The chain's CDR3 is CASSEGQVGRLFF. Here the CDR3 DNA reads TGTGCCAGCAGTGAAGGACAGGTGGGGAGACTGTTTTTT.

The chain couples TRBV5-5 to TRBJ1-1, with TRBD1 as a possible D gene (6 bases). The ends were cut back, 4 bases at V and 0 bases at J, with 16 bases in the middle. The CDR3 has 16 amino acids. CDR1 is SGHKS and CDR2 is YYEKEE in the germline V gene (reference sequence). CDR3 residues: CASSPQGTVVNTEAFF. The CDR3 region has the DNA TGTGCCAGCAGCCCCCAGGGGACTGTAGTGAACACTGAAGCTTTCTTT.

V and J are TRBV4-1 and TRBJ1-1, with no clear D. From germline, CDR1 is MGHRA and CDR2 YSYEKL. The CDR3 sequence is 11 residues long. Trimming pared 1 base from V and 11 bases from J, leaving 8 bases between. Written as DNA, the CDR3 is TGCGCCAGCAGCCAAGGCCGCGATGCTTTCTTT. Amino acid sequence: CASSQGRDAFF.

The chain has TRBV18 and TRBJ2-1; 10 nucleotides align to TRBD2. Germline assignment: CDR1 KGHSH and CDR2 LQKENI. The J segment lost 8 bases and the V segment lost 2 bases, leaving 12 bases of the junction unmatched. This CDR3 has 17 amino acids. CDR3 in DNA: TGTGCCAGCTCACCAAGGCAAGCGGGAGGGCGCAACGATGAGCAGTTCTTC. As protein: CASSPRQAGGRNDEQFF. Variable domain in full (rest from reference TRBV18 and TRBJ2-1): NAGVMQNPRHLVRRRGQEARLRCSPMKGHSHVYWYRQLPEEGLKFMVYLQKENIIDESGMPKERFSAEFPKEGPSILRIQQVVRGDSAAYFCASSPRQAGGRNDEQFFGPGTRLTVL.

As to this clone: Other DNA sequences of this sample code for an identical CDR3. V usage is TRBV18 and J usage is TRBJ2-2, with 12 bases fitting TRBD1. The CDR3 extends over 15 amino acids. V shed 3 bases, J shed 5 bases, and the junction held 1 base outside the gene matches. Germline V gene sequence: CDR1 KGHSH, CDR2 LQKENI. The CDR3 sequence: CASSPGQGATGELFF. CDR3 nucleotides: TGTGCCAGCTCACCGGGACAGGGGGCGACCGGGGAGCTGTTTTTT.

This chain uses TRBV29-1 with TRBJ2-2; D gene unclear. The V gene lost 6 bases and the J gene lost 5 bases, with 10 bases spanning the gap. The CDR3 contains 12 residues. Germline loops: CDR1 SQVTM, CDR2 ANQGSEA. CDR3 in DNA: TGCAGCGTCGGGTTTAGTACCGGGGAGCTGTTTTTT. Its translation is CSVGFSTGELFF.

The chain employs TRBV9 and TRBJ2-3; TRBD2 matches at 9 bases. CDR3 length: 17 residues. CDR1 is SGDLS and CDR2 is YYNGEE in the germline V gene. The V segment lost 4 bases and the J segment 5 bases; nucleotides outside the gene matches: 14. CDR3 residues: CASSPRETSGTGDTQYF. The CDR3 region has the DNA TGTGCCAGCAGCCCCCGGGAGACTAGCGGTACGGGAGATACGCAGTATTTT.

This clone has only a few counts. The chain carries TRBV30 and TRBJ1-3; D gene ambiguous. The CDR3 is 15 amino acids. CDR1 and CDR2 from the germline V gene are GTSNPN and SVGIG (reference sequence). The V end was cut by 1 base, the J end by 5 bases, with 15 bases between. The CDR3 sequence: CAWSEAWGIRNTIYF. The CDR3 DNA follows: TGTGCCTGGAGTGAGGCCTGGGGAATTAGAAACACCATATATTTT.